The 30 T cell receptor beta chains given below trace back to one sample, sequenced in a study of blood T cell repertoires in COVID-19. Sequencing was performed with immunoSEQ multiplex PCR; in TCRdb, only in-frame clones are kept and a portion is missing. The data contain 50,000 to 65,000 clones, more than 80% of them singletons. The source material was peripheral blood. Receptor source: a human donor in a cohort sampled during active COVID-19.

The chain uses TRBV4-1 and TRBJ2-3; 9 positions agree with TRBD2. With V trimmed by 4 bases and J by 1 base, 0 bases remained unmatched. The CDR3 covers 14 residues. The germline V gene has CDR1 MGHRA and CDR2 YSYEKL. Written as DNA, the CDR3 is TGCGCCAGCAGCCTAGCGGGAGGCACAGATACGCAGTATTTT. Translated: CASSLAGGTDTQYF.

The rearrangement uses TRBV19 and TRBJ2-1; TRBD2 agrees at 14 bases. This CDR3 has 16 residues. CDR1 and CDR2 (germline): LNHDA, SQIVND (reference sequence). After removal of 5 bases from V and 2 bases from J, the junction contained 2 bases not matched to a gene. CDR3 nucleotide sequence: TGTGCCAGTAGTGGGACTAGCGGGAGACCCTACAATGAGCAGTTCTTC. This sequence encodes CASSGTSGRPYNEQFF.

The J gene is TRBJ2-2, the V gene TRBV19; possible D gene TRBD2, 5 bases. CDR1 and CDR2 from the germline V gene are LNHDA and SQIVND (reference sequence). The CDR3 length is 17 residues. V was clipped by 1 base and J by 7 bases, with 19 bases between them. In DNA, the CDR3 is TGTGCCAGTAGTATAGCGGGGAACTACCCAACGGGCGGGGAGCTGTTTTTT. Amino acid sequence: CASSIAGNYPTGGELFF.

This chain uses TRBV28 with TRBJ1-1; D gene ambiguous. This CDR3 has 15 amino acids. CDR1 and CDR2 from the germline V gene are MDHEN and SYDVKM. V was pared by 1 base and J by 0 bases, with 9 bases between. CDR3 protein: CASSLSAGLNTEAFF. CDR3 nucleotide sequence: TGTGCCAGCAGTTTATCGGCAGGATTGAACACTGAAGCTTTCTTT.

The chain uses TRBV7-9 and TRBJ1-5; the D gene is possibly TRBD1 (5 bases). Germline loops: CDR1 SEHNR, CDR2 FQNEAQ (reference sequence). The length of the CDR3 is 15 residues. V lost 4 bases and J lost 2, with 12 bases in between. The CDR3 DNA reads as TGTGCCAGCAGCTCCGGGGGAGGGGGCAATCAGCCCCAGCATTTT. Translated: CASSSGGGGNQPQHF.

This chain joins TRBV10-3 and TRBJ2-2; 11 bases fit TRBD2. The CDR3 consists of 15 residues. V lost 11 bases to trimming and J lost 1 base; unmatched junction nucleotides: 6. Germline-derived CDR1 and CDR2 are ENHRY and SYGVKD. DNA for the CDR3: TGTGCCTCCTTAGCGGGGGGGCTGAACACCGGGGAGCTGTTTTTT. Translated, it gives CASLAGGLNTGELFF.

The chain combines TRBV28 with TRBJ1-2; D is perhaps TRBD1 (6 bases). The V end lost 7 bases, the J end lost 8 bases, and 23 bases lay between the germline ends. The CDR3 extends over 15 amino acids. Germline CDR1 MDHEN, CDR2 SYDVKM. This CDR3 is CASKLGAAGAGGYTF. The CDR3 nucleotides are TGTGCCAGCAAATTAGGGGCGGCGGGGGCAGGGGGCTACACCTTC.

The CDR3 is CAWRRTETYEQYF. The CDR3 DNA sequence: TGTGCCTGGAGACGGACTGAGACTTACGAGCAGTACTTC. This chain connects TRBV30 to TRBJ2-7; TRBD2 might be the D (5 bases). Germline values: CDR1 GTSNPN, CDR2 SVGIG (reference sequence). The V and J ends lost 3 bases and 4 bases respectively, with 13 bases between them. This CDR3 region has 13 residues.

This chain joins TRBV6-4 and TRBJ1-4, with 8 bases matching TRBD1. Germline V gene lookup returns CDR1 MRHNA and CDR2 SNTAGT. CDR3 length equals 17 residues. The trim removed 2 bases at V and 0 bases at J, leaving 5 bases unmatched. The CDR3 spells CASSDPGQASTNEKLFF. CDR3 bases: TGTGCCAGCAGTGACCCGGGACAGGCCTCAACTAATGAAAAACTGTTTTTT.

CDR3 in DNA: TGTGCCAGCAAAGAAAATCCGGGGCAGCCCCAGCATTTT. Its protein product is CASKENPGQPQHF. The rearrangement links TRBV28 to TRBJ1-5, with D unclear. The CDR3 sequence is 13 residues long. The germline V gene encodes CDR1 MDHEN and CDR2 SYDVKM. Trimming left V 7 bases short and J 7 bases short, with 14 bases between.

The genes are TRBV9 and TRBJ1-1; D remains ambiguous. Trimming removed 1 base at V and 1 base at J, with 8 bases between. CDR1 and CDR2 (germline): SGDLS, YYNGEE. The CDR3 is made up of 14 amino acids. The chain's CDR3 is CASSVRTTNTEAFF. As DNA, the CDR3 is TGTGCCAGCAGCGTAAGGACTACGAACACTGAAGCTTTCTTT.

The rearrangement joins TRBV12-5 to TRBJ2-3; D gene ambiguous. The CDR3 is made up of 14 amino acids. Deletions cut 5 bases from V and 0 bases from J, with 9 bases between. Germline V gene sequence: CDR1 LGHNT, CDR2 FRNRAP. CDR3 bases: TGTGCTAGTGGTCCGAGCGTTAGCACAGATACGCAGTATTTT. Translation gives CASGPSVSTDTQYF.

For the CDR3, the DNA is TGTGCCAGCAGCCGACAGGACAAAAACATTCAGTACTTC. Protein sequence: CASSRQDKNIQYF. The chain is built from TRBV7-9 and TRBJ2-4; weak D call: TRBD1 (6 bases). Germline loops: CDR1 SEHNR, CDR2 FQNEAQ (reference sequence). This CDR3 comprises 13 residues. Trimming left V 5 bases short and J 3 bases short, with 8 bases between.

The CDR3 nucleotides read TGTGCCAGCAGTTTAGATCGTGACAGTAGAACCGAGCAGTACTTC. As protein: CASSLDRDSRTEQYF. This sequence joins TRBV28 and TRBJ2-7; D is possibly TRBD1 (5 bases). This CDR3 spans 15 amino acids. Germline V gene sequence: CDR1 MDHEN, CDR2 SYDVKM. Trimming shortened V by 2 bases and J by 6 bases, and 17 bases separated the two germline ends.

In the case of this clone: This CDR3 is also generated by other DNA sequences in the sample. The chain has TRBV5-1 and TRBJ2-7; 8 bases are a match to TRBD2. V lost 1 base and J lost 1; bases outside the gene matches: 1. Germline lookup yields CDR1 SGHRS and CDR2 YFSETQ. There are 14 residues in the CDR3. The CDR3 is CASSLTSGSYEQYF. The CDR3 DNA is TGCGCCAGCAGCTTGACTAGCGGATCCTACGAGCAGTACTTC.

V and J are TRBV5-5 and TRBJ2-3; D might be TRBD1 (5 bases). The CDR3 runs 14 residues. With 4 bases removed from V and 6 bases from J, the gap between germline ends came to 15 bases. Germline loops: CDR1 SGHKS, CDR2 YYEKEE (reference sequence). For the CDR3, the DNA is TGTGCCAGCAGCGTAATTTTAGGGGCGGATACGCAGTATTTT. Its translation is CASSVILGADTQYF.

A single count supports this clone. V and J are TRBV2 and TRBJ1-2; possibly TRBD1 for D (5 bases). Between the trimmed V and J ends, which lost 5 bases and 3 bases, there was a span of 13 bases. The germline V gene has CDR1 SNHLY and CDR2 FYNNEI. The CDR3 sequence is 14 residues long. CDR3 in amino acids: CASSRGRPDYGYTF. CDR3 DNA sequence: TGTGCCAGCAGTAGGGGTCGTCCGGACTATGGCTACACCTTC.

This CDR3 reads CASSEGRTEAFF. DNA of the CDR3: TGTGCCAGCAGTGAAGGGAGGACTGAAGCTTTCTTT. J is TRBJ1-1 and V is TRBV2, with no clear D. Germline CDR1 is SNHLY and CDR2 is FYNNEI. The V end lost 1 base, the J end lost 5 bases, and 5 bases lay between the germline ends. The length of the CDR3 is 12 residues.

The chain couples TRBV6-6 to TRBJ2-7, with 9 bases identical to TRBD2. This CDR3 has 15 amino acids. The J segment lost 0 bases and the V segment lost 7 bases, leaving 7 bases of the junction unmatched. Germline V gene sequence: CDR1 MNHNY, CDR2 SVGAGI (reference sequence). CDR3 sequence reads: CASIQGSGGSYEQYF. The CDR3 DNA is TGTGCCAGCATCCAAGGTAGCGGGGGCTCCTACGAGCAGTACTTC.

Only a few counts were recorded for this clone. The chain joins TRBV6-4 to TRBJ2-3; no clear D. V was cut by 3 bases and J by 3 bases, with 7 bases left in between. The CDR3 sequence is 13 residues long. CDR1 and CDR2 from the germline V gene are MRHNA and SNTAGT. The CDR3 region is CASSEQETDTQYF. DNA for the CDR3: TGTGCCAGCAGTGAGCAGGAAACAGATACGCAGTATTTT.

The chain has TRBV12-3 or TRBV12-4 and TRBJ2-7, with TRBD2 as a possible D gene (5 bases). The CDR3 length is 11 residues. The V and J ends lost 6 bases and 6 bases respectively, with 9 bases between them. CDR3 DNA: TGTGCCAGCAGGACGGGAACCGAGCAGTACTTC. It codes for CASRTGTEQYF.

The V and J genes are TRBV10-3 and TRBJ1-2; the D gene is possibly TRBD1 (5 bases). CDR3 length: 13 amino acids. Deletions cut 3 bases from V and 6 bases from J, with 11 bases between. Germline V CDR1 and CDR2: ENHRY, SYGVKD. This CDR3 is CAISERGEDGYTF. The CDR3 DNA is TGTGCCATCAGTGAAAGAGGGGAGGATGGCTACACCTTC.

V is TRBV18 and J is TRBJ1-4; TRBD1 matches 9 bases. Germline-derived CDR1 and CDR2 are KGHSH and LQKENI. The CDR3 has 15 amino acids. Trimming took 9 bases from V and 4 from J; bases not matched to a gene: 9. CDR3 amino acids: CASAQGAPGNEKLFF. CDR3 in DNA: TGTGCCAGTGCACAGGGGGCGCCTGGTAATGAAAAACTGTTTTTT.

This chain joins TRBV7-3 and TRBJ2-7, with 9 positions matching TRBD1. Looked up from germline, CDR1 is SGHTA and CDR2 is FQGTGA. V was pared by 5 bases and J by 6 bases, with 5 bases of the junction left unmatched. This CDR3 comprises 13 residues. The CDR3 nucleotides are TGTGCCAGCAGCGCTACAGGGGGCGCCGAGCAGTACTTC. Amino acids: CASSATGGAEQYF.

The chain carries TRBV7-9 and TRBJ1-2; 8 bases line up with TRBD1. This CDR3 has 15 residues. Unmatched junction bases numbered 1, after V lost 0 bases and J lost 1 base. Germline CDR1 is SEHNR and CDR2 is FQNEAQ (reference sequence). The CDR3 reads CASSLAGQGNYGYTF. The CDR3 DNA follows: TGTGCCAGCAGCTTAGCCGGACAGGGTAACTATGGCTACACCTTC. The variable domain in full, completed from reference TRBV7-9 and TRBJ1-2, reads DTGVSQNPRHKITKRGQNVTFRCDPISEHNRLYWYRQTLGQGPEFLTYFQNEAQLEKSRLLSDRFSAERPKGSFSTLEIQRTEQGDSAMYLCASSLAGQGNYGYTFGSGTRLTVV.

This chain joins TRBV5-6 and TRBJ1-1, with D uncertain. The CDR3 sequence is 15 residues long. CDR1 and CDR2 from the germline V gene are SGHDT and YYEEEE. Trimming removed 4 bases at V and 0 bases at J, with 13 bases between. The CDR3 nucleotides are TGTGCCAGCAGCCCAACAGCGCGGGTGAACACTGAAGCTTTCTTT. Translating gives CASSPTARVNTEAFF.

A single count supports this clone. J is TRBJ1-5 and V is TRBV12-5, with 9 bases identical to TRBD1. The length of the CDR3 is 14 residues. Germline V gene sequence: CDR1 LGHNT, CDR2 FRNRAP. The ends lost 6 bases at V and 3 bases at J; junction bases unmatched: 3. DNA for the CDR3: TGTGCTAGTGGGGGACAGGGTAACAATCAGCCCCAGCATTTT. Protein: CASGGQGNNQPQHF.

This CDR3 reads CASSSAPAGQLADTQYF. The CDR3, as DNA: TGCGCCAGCAGCTCGGCCCCGGCAGGGCAGCTGGCAGATACGCAGTATTTT. V usage is TRBV5-1 and J usage is TRBJ2-3, with D tentatively TRBD1 (5 bases). Germline CDR1 reads SGHRS; CDR2 reads YFSETQ. The CDR3 contains 17 residues. Deletions cut 3 bases from V and 4 bases from J, with 21 bases between. The full variable domain, rest sourced from reference TRBV5-1 and TRBJ2-3, is KAGVTQTPRYLIKTRGQQVTLSCSPISGHRSVSWYQQTPGQGLQFLFEYFSETQRNKGNFPGRFSGRQFSNSRSEMNVSTLELGDSALYLCASSSAPAGQLADTQYFGPGTRLTVL.

This chain uses TRBV9 with TRBJ1-3, with D unresolved. Trimming removed 4 bases from V and 0 bases from J, with 11 bases in between. This CDR3 contains 15 residues. Per germline, CDR1 SGDLS and CDR2 YYNGEE. CDR3 loop: CASSPLGLSGNTIYF. The CDR3 nucleotides are TGTGCCAGCAGCCCCTTGGGCCTCTCTGGAAACACCATATATTTT.

This sequence joins TRBV5-1 and TRBJ2-2; 8 bases match TRBD1. The CDR3 runs to 15 residues. Germline V gene sequence: CDR1 SGHRS, CDR2 YFSETQ. After removal of 5 bases from V and 3 bases from J, the junction contained 6 bases not matched to a gene. The chain's CDR3 is CASRDPDRDTGELFF. The CDR3 nucleotides are TGCGCCAGCAGAGATCCGGACAGGGACACCGGGGAGCTGTTTTTT.